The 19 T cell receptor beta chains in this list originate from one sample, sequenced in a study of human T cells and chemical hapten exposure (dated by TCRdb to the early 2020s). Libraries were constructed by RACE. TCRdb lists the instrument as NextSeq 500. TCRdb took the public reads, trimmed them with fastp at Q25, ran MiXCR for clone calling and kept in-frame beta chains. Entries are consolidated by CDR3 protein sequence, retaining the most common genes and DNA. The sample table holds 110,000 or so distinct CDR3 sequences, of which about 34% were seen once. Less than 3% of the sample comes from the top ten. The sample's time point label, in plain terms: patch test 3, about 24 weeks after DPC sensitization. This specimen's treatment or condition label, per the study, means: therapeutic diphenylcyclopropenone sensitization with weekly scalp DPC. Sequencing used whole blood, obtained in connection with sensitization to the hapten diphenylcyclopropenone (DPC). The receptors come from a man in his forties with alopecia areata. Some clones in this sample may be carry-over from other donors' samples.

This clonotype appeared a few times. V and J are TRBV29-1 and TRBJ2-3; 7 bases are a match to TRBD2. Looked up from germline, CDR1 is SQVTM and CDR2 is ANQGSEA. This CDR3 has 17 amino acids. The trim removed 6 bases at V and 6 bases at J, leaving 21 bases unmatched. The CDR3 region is CSVRGRGGSHAGDTQYF. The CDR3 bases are TGCAGCGTGCGCGGCCGGGGCGGGAGCCACGCGGGCGATACGCAGTATTTT.

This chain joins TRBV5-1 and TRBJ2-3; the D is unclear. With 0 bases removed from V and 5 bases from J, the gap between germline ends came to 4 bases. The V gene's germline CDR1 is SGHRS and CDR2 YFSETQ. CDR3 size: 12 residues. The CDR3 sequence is CASSLDQDTQYF. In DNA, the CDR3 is TGCGCCAGCAGCTTGGACCAAGATACGCAGTATTTT.

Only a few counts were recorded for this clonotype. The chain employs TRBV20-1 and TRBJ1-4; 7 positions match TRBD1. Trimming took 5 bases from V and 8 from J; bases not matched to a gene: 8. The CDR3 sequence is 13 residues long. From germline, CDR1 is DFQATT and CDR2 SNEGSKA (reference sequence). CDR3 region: CSAPDRRKEKLFF. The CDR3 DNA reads TGCAGTGCTCCGGACAGGAGAAAGGAAAAACTGTTTTTT.

The CDR3 coding sequence is TGTGCCAGCAGCTTAGAGGGGGGCAACTATGGCTACACCTTC. This codes for CASSLEGGNYGYTF. The chain has TRBV7-8 and TRBJ1-2; TRBD1 might be the D (6 bases). Germline V gene data show CDR1 as SGHVS and CDR2 as FQNEAQ. The CDR3 extends over 14 amino acids. Trimming removed 1 base from V and 2 bases from J, with 8 bases in between.

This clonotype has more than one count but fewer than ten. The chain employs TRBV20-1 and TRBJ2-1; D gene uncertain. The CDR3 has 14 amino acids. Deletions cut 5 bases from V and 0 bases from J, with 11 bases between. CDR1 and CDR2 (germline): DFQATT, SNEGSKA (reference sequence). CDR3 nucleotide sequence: TGCAGTGCTGGGAATCGCGTCTCCTACAATGAGCAGTTCTTC. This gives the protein CSAGNRVSYNEQFF.

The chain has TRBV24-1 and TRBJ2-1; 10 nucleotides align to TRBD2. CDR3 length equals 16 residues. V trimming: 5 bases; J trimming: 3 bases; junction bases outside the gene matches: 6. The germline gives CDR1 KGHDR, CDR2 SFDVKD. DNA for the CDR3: TGTGCCACCAGTGTTTCGGCTAGCGGGAGCTACAATGAGCAGTTCTTC. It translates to CATSVSASGSYNEQFF.

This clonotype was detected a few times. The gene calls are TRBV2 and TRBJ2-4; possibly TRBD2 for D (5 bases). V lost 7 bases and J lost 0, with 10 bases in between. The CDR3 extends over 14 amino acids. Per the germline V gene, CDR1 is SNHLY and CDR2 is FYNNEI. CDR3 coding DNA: TGTGCCAGCATCCGGGAAGTAGCCAAAAACATTCAGTACTTC. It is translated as CASIREVAKNIQYF.

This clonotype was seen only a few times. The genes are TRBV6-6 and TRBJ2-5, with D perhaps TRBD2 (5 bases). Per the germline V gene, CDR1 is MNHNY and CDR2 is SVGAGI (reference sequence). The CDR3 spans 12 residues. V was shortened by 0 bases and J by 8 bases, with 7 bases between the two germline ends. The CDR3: CASSYSRGTQYF. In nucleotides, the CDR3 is TGTGCCAGCAGTTACTCCCGGGGTACCCAGTACTTC.

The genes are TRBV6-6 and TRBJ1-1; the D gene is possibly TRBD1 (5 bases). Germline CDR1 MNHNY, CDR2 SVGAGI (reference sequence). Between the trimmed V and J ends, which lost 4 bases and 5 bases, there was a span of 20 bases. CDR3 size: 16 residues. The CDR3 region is CASSSTQGISGTEAFF. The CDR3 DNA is TGTGCCAGCAGTTCAACTCAGGGAATCTCTGGAACTGAAGCTTTCTTT.

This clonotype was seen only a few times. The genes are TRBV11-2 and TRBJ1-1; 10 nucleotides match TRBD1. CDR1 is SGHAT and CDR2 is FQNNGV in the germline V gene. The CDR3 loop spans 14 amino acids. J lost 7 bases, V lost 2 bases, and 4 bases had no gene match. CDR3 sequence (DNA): TGTGCCAGCAGCTTAAGACAGGGGGCCTTTGAAGCTTTCTTT. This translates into CASSLRQGAFEAFF.

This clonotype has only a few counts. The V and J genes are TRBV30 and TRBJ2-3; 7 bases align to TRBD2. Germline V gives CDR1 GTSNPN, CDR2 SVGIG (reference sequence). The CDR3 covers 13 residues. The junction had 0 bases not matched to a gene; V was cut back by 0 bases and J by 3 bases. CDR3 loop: CAWSVAGTDTQYF. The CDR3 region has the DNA TGTGCCTGGAGTGTAGCGGGAACAGATACGCAGTATTTT.

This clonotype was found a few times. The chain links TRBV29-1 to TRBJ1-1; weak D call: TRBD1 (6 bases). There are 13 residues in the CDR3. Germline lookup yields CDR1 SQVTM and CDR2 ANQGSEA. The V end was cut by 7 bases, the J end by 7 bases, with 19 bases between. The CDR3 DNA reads TGCAGCGCCGGAGGCAGGGGAAGGGTTGAAGCTTTCTTT. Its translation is CSAGGRGRVEAFF.

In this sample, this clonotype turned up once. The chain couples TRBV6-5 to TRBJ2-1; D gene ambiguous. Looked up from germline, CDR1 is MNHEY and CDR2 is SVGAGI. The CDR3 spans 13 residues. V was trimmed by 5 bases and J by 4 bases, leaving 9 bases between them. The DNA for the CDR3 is TGTGCCAGCAGTCGCCCTATATACAATGAGCAGTTCTTC. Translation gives CASSRPIYNEQFF.

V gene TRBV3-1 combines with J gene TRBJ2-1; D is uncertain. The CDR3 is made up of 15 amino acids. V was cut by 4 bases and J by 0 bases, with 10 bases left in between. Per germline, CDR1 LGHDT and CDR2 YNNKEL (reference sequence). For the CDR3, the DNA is TGTGCCAGCAGCCGGATCAAGAGCTCCTACAATGAGCAGTTCTTC. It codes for CASSRIKSSYNEQFF.

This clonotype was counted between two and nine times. As DNA, the CDR3 is TGTGCTAGTGGTTCCGGACTAGCGGGTTACAATGAGCAGTTCTTC. Protein: CASGSGLAGYNEQFF. This chain links TRBV12-5 with TRBJ2-1; 11 nucleotides line up with TRBD2. Unmatched junction bases numbered 3, after V lost 4 bases and J lost 4 bases. Germline loops: CDR1 LGHNT, CDR2 FRNRAP. The CDR3 contains 15 residues.

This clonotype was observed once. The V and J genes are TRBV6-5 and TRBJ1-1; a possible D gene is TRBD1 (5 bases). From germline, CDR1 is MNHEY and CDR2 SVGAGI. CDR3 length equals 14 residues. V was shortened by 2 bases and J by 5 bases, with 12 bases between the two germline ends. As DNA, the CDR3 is TGTGCCAGCAGTTACGGAGGGGTATTAACTGAAGCTTTCTTT. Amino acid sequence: CASSYGGVLTEAFF.

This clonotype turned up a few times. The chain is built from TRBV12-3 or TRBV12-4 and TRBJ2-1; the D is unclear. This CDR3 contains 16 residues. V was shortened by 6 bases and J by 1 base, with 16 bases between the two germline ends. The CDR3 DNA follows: TGTGCCAGCAGCCCCCGGAACAGTTATTCCTACAATGAGCAGTTCTTC. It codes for CASSPRNSYSYNEQFF.

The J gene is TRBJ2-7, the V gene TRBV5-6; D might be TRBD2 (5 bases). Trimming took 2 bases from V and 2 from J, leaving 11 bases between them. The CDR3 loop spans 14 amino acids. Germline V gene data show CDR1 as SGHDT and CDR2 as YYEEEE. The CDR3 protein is CASSLRGRTYEQYF. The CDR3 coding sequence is TGTGCCAGCAGCTTACGGGGAAGGACCTACGAGCAGTACTTC.

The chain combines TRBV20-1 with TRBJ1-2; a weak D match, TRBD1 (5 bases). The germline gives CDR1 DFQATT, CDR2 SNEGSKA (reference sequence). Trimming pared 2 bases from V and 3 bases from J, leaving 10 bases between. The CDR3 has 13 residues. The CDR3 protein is CSARIGQDYGYTF. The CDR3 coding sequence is TGCAGTGCTAGAATAGGACAAGACTATGGCTACACCTTC.